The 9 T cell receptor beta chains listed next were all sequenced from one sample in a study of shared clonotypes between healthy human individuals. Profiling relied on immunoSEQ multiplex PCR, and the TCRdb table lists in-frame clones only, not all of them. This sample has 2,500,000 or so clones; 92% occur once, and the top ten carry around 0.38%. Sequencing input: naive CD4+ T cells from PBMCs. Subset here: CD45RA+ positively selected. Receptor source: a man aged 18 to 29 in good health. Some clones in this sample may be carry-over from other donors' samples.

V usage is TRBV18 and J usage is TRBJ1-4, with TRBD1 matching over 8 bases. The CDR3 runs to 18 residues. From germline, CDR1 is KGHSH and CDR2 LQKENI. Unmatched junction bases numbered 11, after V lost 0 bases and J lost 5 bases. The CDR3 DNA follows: TGTGCCAGCTCACCACCTTTCATCCCCGGGACAGGAAATGAAAAACTGTTTTTT. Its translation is CASSPPFIPGTGNEKLFF.

In DNA, the CDR3 is TGTGCCTGGCAGAACACTGAAGCTTTCTTT. Residues: CAWQNTEAFF. The J gene is TRBJ1-1, the V gene TRBV30; D gene uncertain. V was pared by 5 bases and J by 1 base, with 2 bases between. Germline CDR1 is GTSNPN and CDR2 is SVGIG (reference sequence). The CDR3 runs 10 residues.

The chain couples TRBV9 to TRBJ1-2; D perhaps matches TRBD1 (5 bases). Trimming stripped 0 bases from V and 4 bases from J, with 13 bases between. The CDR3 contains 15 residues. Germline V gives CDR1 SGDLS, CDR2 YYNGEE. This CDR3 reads CASSVDPIQGYGYTF. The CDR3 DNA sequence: TGTGCCAGCAGCGTAGACCCAATTCAGGGCTATGGCTACACCTTC.

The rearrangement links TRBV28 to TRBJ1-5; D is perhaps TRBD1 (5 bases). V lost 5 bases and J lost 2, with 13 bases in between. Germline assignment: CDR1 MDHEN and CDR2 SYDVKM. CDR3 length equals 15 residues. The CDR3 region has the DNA TGTGCCAGCAGTCCCTCGGACAAACGCAATCAGCCCCAGCATTTT. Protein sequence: CASSPSDKRNQPQHF.

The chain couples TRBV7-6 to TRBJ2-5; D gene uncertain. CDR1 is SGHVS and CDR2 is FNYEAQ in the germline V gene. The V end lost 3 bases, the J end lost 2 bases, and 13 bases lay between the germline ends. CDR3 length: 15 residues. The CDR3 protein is CASSLVDILQETQYF. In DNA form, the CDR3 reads TGTGCCAGCAGCTTGGTAGACATTCTTCAAGAGACCCAGTACTTC.

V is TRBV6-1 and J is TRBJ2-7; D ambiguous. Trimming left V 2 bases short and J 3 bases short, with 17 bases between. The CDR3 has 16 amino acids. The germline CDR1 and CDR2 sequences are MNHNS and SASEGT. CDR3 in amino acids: CASSETTPIPGYEQYF. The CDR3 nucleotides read TGTGCCAGCAGTGAAACGACACCTATCCCCGGCTACGAGCAGTACTTC.

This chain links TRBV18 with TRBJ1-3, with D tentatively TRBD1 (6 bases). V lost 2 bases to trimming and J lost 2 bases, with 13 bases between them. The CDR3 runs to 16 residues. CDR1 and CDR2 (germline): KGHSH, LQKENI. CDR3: CASSPFTQGTGNTIYF. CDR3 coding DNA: TGTGCCAGCTCACCATTTACACAGGGTACTGGAAACACCATATATTTT.

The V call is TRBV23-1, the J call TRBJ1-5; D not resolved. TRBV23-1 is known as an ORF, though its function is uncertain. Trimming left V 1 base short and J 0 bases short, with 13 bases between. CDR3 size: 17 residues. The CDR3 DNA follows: TGCGCCAGCAGTCAATTAAAAGGCCCAGTTAGCAATCAGCCCCAGCATTTT. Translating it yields CASSQLKGPVSNQPQHF.

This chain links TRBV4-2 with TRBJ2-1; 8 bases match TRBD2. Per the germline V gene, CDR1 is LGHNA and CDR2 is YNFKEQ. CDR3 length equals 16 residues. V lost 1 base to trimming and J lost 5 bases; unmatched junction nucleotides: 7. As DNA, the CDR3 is TGTGCCAGCAGCCAAGTAACTAGCGGCATCGACAATGAGCAGTTCTTC. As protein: CASSQVTSGIDNEQFF.